This T cell receptor beta chain appears in the sequencing data of a study of cytomegalovirus exposure and HLA in healthy donors (dated by TCRdb to between 2016 and 2019). Study-wide context: In an earlier analysis of some 550 of the donors, around 290 Gb of sequence data and just under 120 million unique TCR beta sequences from about 179 million T cells were reported. To decide whether each TCR beta V gene segment behaved as functional or pseudogenic, an earlier analysis of some 600 of the donors relied on high-throughput TCR beta sequencing. Among 398 genotyped donors of the cohort, an average of 235,054 unique TCR beta nucleotide sequences were sequenced per donor, roughly a sixth of them non-productive. All discovery cohort repertoires had been generated using a single sequencing platform. An early release covering about 600 HLA-typed donors comprised about 320 gigabases of sequencing data and tens of millions of unique TCR sequences. Typing coverage varied by locus: about 620-640 donors for A, B, C, DRB1 and DQB1; approximately 560 for DQA1; 600 to 610 for DPA1; 450 to 480 for DPB1. A later genetic analysis took genome-wide SNP genotypes for about 55% of the 666 donors and used that subset as a discovery cohort. The study combined high-throughput TCR immunosequencing, statistical association of individual TCRs with disease status, and machine learning to predict cytomegalovirus infection status. In a later analysis, previously published TCR beta repertoires from 670 or so donors were re-analyzed and high-resolution HLA genotyping was added so that TCR occurrence patterns could be studied. Class I and class II HLA loci were covered by the typing at four-digit resolution. About five DR-DQ haplotypes were treated as single units for association and clustering because of strong linkage in the cohort. In addition to the first cohort of about 650 subjects, a separate validation cohort of under 150 different subjects was used. The study aimed to test whether cataloging public T cell receptors could reveal signatures of past pathogen exposure. The study profiled the T cell repertoires of 666 subjects by immunosequencing and related them to cytomegalovirus serostatus. The later analysis used no new phenotypic data to find candidate immune exposures, relying instead on TCR beta sequences and their occurrence across donors. Donor age, sex, ethnicity and CMV serostatus were compiled alongside the repertoire data. Of the 398 genotyped donors, approximately 80% fell in the genetic ancestry cluster associated with self-reported Caucasian donors. Study-wide findings and limitations: The classifier was reported to diagnose cytomegalovirus status with high specificity and sensitivity in both the original cohort and the validation cohort. In this cohort, only TCR beta chains were sequenced, and detectable features were limited by the absence of alpha or paired-chain data. In a later genetic analysis, fewer N-insertions in productive TCRs were reported among donors in an Asian-associated ancestry cluster than the roughly 700-donor mean. In a later analysis, around 17,000 TCR beta sequences were associated with specific HLA alleles at a false discovery rate of 0.05. A later analysis found that TCR association rates varied across HLA loci, with DRB1 alleles showing the most associated TCRs and HLA-C alleles the fewest. A later analysis reported that several top co-occurrence clusters appeared linked to parvovirus B19, influenza, CMV and Epstein-Barr virus. The study listed 164 TCR beta chains as associated with cytomegalovirus. In a later analysis, most CMV-associated TCR beta chains were found to appear HLA-restricted, with HLA associations seemingly driven largely by CMV exposure. The authors suggested that the approach could potentially be extended to other disease states and immunological phenotypes. Presence/absence analyses assumed roughly uniform sequencing depth across donors, an assumption that may not hold. A group of highly shared sequence variants was considered likely to be a technical artifact of the sequencing pipeline. CMV serostatus was the only immune exposure information available for the cohort. Correlated functional status among segregating V segments might be attributable to linkage disequilibrium, but an unknown experimental factor could not be ruled out. Seventeen rarely observed V segments, including chromosome 9 orphons, were excluded from the earlier analysis of approximately 600 of the donors because counts were too low. A further reported finding was that TCR beta sequences accurately predicted the HLA-A and HLA-B alleles for most subjects in the first cohort. Assigning TCR associations to individual alleles was difficult when HLA alleles, especially DR and DQ, strongly co-occurred. Because HLA typing was missing for some donors at each locus, association tests included only the typed subset. Three of the identified cytomegalovirus-associated TCR beta chains were confirmed in vitro to be specific for cytomegalovirus antigens. A later genetic analysis associated a missense DCLRE1C variant with V-gene and J-gene trimming of TCR beta chains, and an independent cohort replicated the association. While some public TCRs were present in many individuals, most TCR sequences turned up only very rarely across donors. In a later analysis, HLA-associated TCR beta chains were found to be more clonally expanded and to have lower generation probabilities than equally common non-associated chains. An earlier analysis of approximately 500 of the donors showed that most TCR beta V segments appeared in productive rearrangements either about 87% or about 30% of the time, which broadly matched IMGT annotations.

In total, roughly 670 healthy bone marrow donors made up the cohort. Cohort members were all nominally healthy when sampled, although unrecorded immune exposures were likely present. The donor tested CMV seronegative and was one of the 352 seronegative cohort members. A peripheral blood sample was collected from each donor, and TCR beta sequencing was performed on peripheral blood mononuclear cells. The Qiagen DNeasy Blood Extraction Kit was used to extract genomic DNA from the blood cell samples. With regard to this clone: Its antigen is unknown. No quality values exist for individual bases; no much larger clone is one base distant.

The library was produced with the immunoSEQ multiplex PCR assay. For the multiplex PCR, a mixture combining 60 forward primers for TCR Vbeta segments and 13 reverse primers for TCR Jbeta segments was used. The CDR3 region of rearranged TCR beta genes was amplified from genomic DNA by a multiplex PCR assay. The amplified TCR beta libraries were sequenced on the Illumina HiSeq System as 87-base-pair reads. The original methods were these. A later analysis tallied roughly 76 million unique TCR beta chains across the 666 repertoires, and roughly 11 million of those chains were shared by two or more donors. Raw reads were error-corrected and collapsed into unique sequences with a nearest-neighbor algorithm that merged closely related sequences to remove PCR and sequencing errors. CDR3 sequences were aligned to IMGT reference sequences to assign V, D and J gene segments. For a sequence to be retained, a match of at least six nucleotides to both a V gene segment and a J gene segment was required. Rearrangements were called productive when the CDR3 lacked stop codons and stayed in frame with V and J; all others were non-productive. Following IMGT convention, CDR3 was defined as the stretch from the second conserved V-encoded cysteine to the conserved J-encoded phenylalanine. In an earlier analysis of 550 to 650 of the donors, sequences lacking an unambiguous match to a single V gene segment were excluded. In an earlier analysis of approximately 560 of the donors, a V segment was called functional when productive rearrangements were above 56.7%, and segregating when the standard deviation between donors exceeded 5%. To diagnose cytomegalovirus status from the catalog of TCR beta chain sequences, a statistical classification framework was built. In a later analysis, V and J genes were assigned by comparing TCR nucleotide sequences against IMGT/GENE-DB human TR gene sequences. The TCRdist pipeline was used in a later analysis to assign CDR3 sequences and most-parsimonious VDJ recombination scenarios. In a later analysis, each TCR beta chain was defined by its CDR3 amino acid sequence together with its V-gene family, and reads without a unique V-gene family were excluded. A later analysis removed 600 or so highly shared, low-generation-probability nucleotide sequences to deal with suspected cross-contamination and a sequencing artifact. For each public chain, a later analysis derived a clonal expansion index from normalized ranks of inferred template counts within each repertoire. A later analysis computed generation probabilities with a VDJ recombination model fitted to out-of-frame rearrangements, and checked the results against IGoR. In a later analysis, hypergeometric tests were used to score TCR-TCR, TCR-HLA and TCR-CMV co-occurrence, with a repertoire-size bias correction applied to TCR pairs. To estimate false discovery rates, a later analysis permuted the HLA or CMV assignments 20 times. In a later analysis, co-occurring TCRs were grouped using DBSCAN, with TCRdist sequence similarity added in when clustering inside HLA-allele-positive subsets. Repertoires with fewer than 30,000 or more than 120,000 public chains were left out of co-occurrence clustering, as were four to six repertoires with anomalous nucleotide sharing. TCRdb obtained this table from immuneACCESS and retained in-frame rearrangements with V and J assigned. These tables miss some clones; where compared with another copy, unresolved V genes account for less than half of the shortfall, and the remainder is unexplained. The V and J calls and clone size are taken from that table; D and trimming were inferred from the DNA. The table for this sample lists under 250,000 clones; roughly 88% of them were counted only once. Under 0.85% of the sample is held by the ten biggest clonotypes.

The receptor's source is a boy between 2 and 10 years old in good health and CMV-seronegative. The sample comprised PBMCs.

This receptor carries the CDR3 CASSLLAGGRRTDTQYF. The DNA reads as follows: TGTGCCAGCAGCTTGTTAGCGGGGGGGCGCCGCACAGATACGCAGTATTTT. The chain is assembled from TRBV5-4 and TRBJ2-3; TRBD2 lines up with 11 middle nucleotides. Trimming accounts for 1 base at V and 1 base at J, while the number of junction bases matched to no gene is 5. From its cysteine to its phenylalanine, the CDR3 spans 17 amino acids. The read is trimmed to its CDR3 DNA, 51 bases read in frame from base 1. CDR1 and CDR2 are read off the germline V gene (reference sequence) as SGHNT and YYREEE.